This T cell receptor (beta chain) came from a study of beta chain features in type 1 diabetes (dated by TCRdb to 2017 to 2018). Regarding the study in general: Patients and healthy donors did not differ in mean age, gender distribution, total cell number or subset yield. Across all samples, fewer than 110,000,000 sorted cells were examined, and cell number per subset correlated strongly with RNA yield. In the study, recently diagnosed type 1 diabetes patients and matched healthy donors were compared on the TCRB repertoires of their sorted circulating CD4+ T cell subsets. Regulatory and stem cell-like memory subsets were obtained from only 8 patients and roughly eight healthy donors, while naive and central memory subsets were obtained from all 30 or so donors. Findings and caveats that apply to the study as a whole: Because cDNA was sequenced instead of genomic DNA, activated cells with high expression could be over-represented, although the groups did not differ in activation or CD3 levels. Naive, central memory and regulatory TCRB repertoires appeared to be more alike among patients than among healthy donors. Shorter templates might be favored by PCR, yet because patient and control samples were amplified and corrected together, any such skew would affect both groups equally. HLA sub-analyses involved small numbers of individuals, so any influence of HLA type on TCRB rearrangement remained unresolved. Patients with type 1 diabetes made fewer insertions and deleted more nucleotides at VDJ recombination sites, implying thymic rearrangement abnormalities. In all four CD4+ subsets, TCRB CDR3 length was moderately but significantly shorter in type 1 diabetes patients.

Each donor gave one peripheral blood draw, averaging roughly 100 mL, which was collected into heparinised tubes. Using a panel that included CD45RO, CCR7, CD25, CD127, CD95 and CD27, naive, central memory, regulatory and stem cell-like memory CD4+ T cells were sorted on a BD FACSAria II. Purity was above 95% for every sorted population. Right away, PBMCs were isolated by Lymphoprep density gradient centrifugation and were stained directly, with no culture step. So that batch effects would be minimized, each experiment stained and sorted samples in pairs, pairing one healthy donor with one patient. To note about this clone: Its antigen remains unidentified. No quality values exist for individual bases; no much larger clone is one base distant.

The High Capacity cDNA Reverse Transcription Kit was used to reverse transcribe all of the isolated RNA, meaning that expressed TCRB transcripts were what got sequenced. Naive, central memory and regulatory T cell samples underwent deep immunoSEQ sequencing, averaging about 3.57 million total reads per sample. After sorted cells were lysed in RLT buffer, RNA was extracted with DNase-treated RNeasy Micro or Mini kits, with the choice depending on cell number. Each cell subset was processed separately to prevent cross-contamination, with patient and healthy donor samples processed together. The immunoSEQ multiplex PCR was used to amplify TCRB sequences from cDNA, yielding 87-bp fragments that span the CDR3 region. The amplicons were sequenced using the Illumina HiSeq platform. The authors' analysis ran thus. Synthetic template baselines were used to correct PCR bias computationally, reads within Hamming distance 2 were collapsed together, and singletons that could not be merged were discarded. Reads were aligned to IMGT to assign V, D and J genes, CDR3 length, and insertions or deletions at six rearrangement sites. Within each subset, clonotype counts were normalized to sorted cell number, after which true diversity and Gini coefficients were computed with the tcR R package. The overlap coefficient, calculated on TCRB nucleotide sequences, was used to measure repertoire sharing. Out-of-frame TCRB sequences from naive cells were analyzed as a proxy for the pre-selection repertoire. TCRdb mirrors the immuneACCESS table, restricted to in-frame sequences. Some clones are absent from its copies; in checked studies, under half trace to an unresolved V gene, and the reason for the others is unknown. D and trimming were read from the DNA, whereas the V and J calls and clone size are those reported in that table. This sample gives some 900,000 clones in total; roughly 17% of them show up just once. The top ten clones comprise 0.02% to 0.03% of the sample.

V drops 4 bases and J drops 3 bases, leaving 17 bases in between. The CDR3 numbers 16 residues from cysteine through phenylalanine. The retained sequence is limited to the CDR3, 48 bases, with the frame set at the first base. The germline V gene encodes CDR1 SGDLS and CDR2 YYNGEE. The sequence derives from a woman in her late teens or twenties in good health. Sequenced: naive CD4+ T cells from blood. The cell subset or site label, read with the paper, signifies: true naive CD4+ T cells. The V gene is TRBV9 and the J gene is TRBJ2-4; the D element might be TRBD1 or TRBD2, as each aligns at 5 bases. The DNA sequence is as follows: TGTGCCAGCAGCTCGGGACCGCCCTACCTCAAAAACATTCAGTACTTC. This is translated as CASSSGPPYLKNIQYF.